This entry concerns a single TCR beta chain. The target antigen is unknown. These data come from a study of human T cells and chemical hapten exposure. Per the germline V gene, CDR1 is MDHEN and CDR2 is SYDVKM. The V gene lost 3 bases and the J gene lost 10 bases, with 14 bases spanning the gap. CDR3 size: 13 residues. As for time point: pre-sensitization, week 0. The treatment is: therapeutic diphenylcyclopropenone sensitization with weekly scalp DPC. Unfractionated whole blood yielded total RNA. General study findings and limits: No change in TCRs above 1 in 1000 frequency was produced by DPC sensitization. As patch test score rose, PT1 expanded TCR counts tended to rise as well.

Library preparation tagged each individual cDNA molecule with a unique molecular identifier. MiXCR was run by TCRdb on the RACE reads, yielding one entry per CDR3 protein. The table includes roughly 38,000 distinct CDR3 sequences, roughly 12% detected once. The sequencing used whole blood, collected in connection with sensitization to the hapten diphenylcyclopropenone (DPC). V usage is TRBV28 and J usage is TRBJ2-3; D is ambiguous. This clonotype was sampled from a woman between 40 and 50 years old with alopecia areata. Some clones in this sample may be carry-over from other donors' samples. CDR3 loop: CASSFLSPTSQYF. CDR3 DNA: TGTGCCAGCAGTTTCCTCTCCCCAACGTCGCAGTATTTT.